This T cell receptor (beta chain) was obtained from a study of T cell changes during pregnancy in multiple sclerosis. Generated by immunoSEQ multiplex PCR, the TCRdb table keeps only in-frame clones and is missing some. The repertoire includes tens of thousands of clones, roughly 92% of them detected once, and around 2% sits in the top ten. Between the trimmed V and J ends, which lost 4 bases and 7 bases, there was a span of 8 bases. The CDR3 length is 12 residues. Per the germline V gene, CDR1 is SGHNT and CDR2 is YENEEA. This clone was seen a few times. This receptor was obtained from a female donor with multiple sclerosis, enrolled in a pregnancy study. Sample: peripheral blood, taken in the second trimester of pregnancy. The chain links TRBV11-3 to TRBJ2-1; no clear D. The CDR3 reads CASSSNSNEQFF. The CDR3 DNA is TGTGCCAGCAGCTCAAACTCGAATGAGCAGTTCTTC. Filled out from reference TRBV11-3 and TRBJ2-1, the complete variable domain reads EAGVVQSPRYKIIEKKQPVAFWCNPISGHNTLYWYLQNLGQGPELLIRYENEEAVDDSQLPKDRFSAERLKGVDSTLKIQPAELGDSAVYLCASSSNSNEQFFGPGTRLTVL.